The TCR beta chain under discussion was sequenced for a study of blood T cell repertoires in COVID-19. Across the study: COVID-19 samples from acute and convalescent phases originated in the United States, Italy and Spain.

Source study methods: Cell counts per sample came from amplifying reference gene primers. Clones were read by immunoSEQ multiplex PCR, and TCRdb kept only the in-frame ones, dropping some. D and trimming come from the DNA, and the V and J calls and clone size come from that table. The sample consists of 200,000 to 250,000 clones, approximately 86% of them appearing once. The CDR3 sequence is 16 residues long. Trimming removed 1 base at V and 0 bases at J, with 10 bases between. The germline gives CDR1 SGHNT, CDR2 YENEEA. The receptor was isolated from a woman between 25 and 40 years old who had recovered from COVID-19. This rearrangement joins TRBV11-3 to TRBJ2-1, with D perhaps matching TRBD1 (6 bases). Sequences were obtained from peripheral blood. CDR3 in amino acids: CASSLGDRSSYNEQFF. The CDR3 DNA reads TGTGCCAGCAGCTTAGGCGACAGGAGCTCCTACAATGAGCAGTTCTTC.